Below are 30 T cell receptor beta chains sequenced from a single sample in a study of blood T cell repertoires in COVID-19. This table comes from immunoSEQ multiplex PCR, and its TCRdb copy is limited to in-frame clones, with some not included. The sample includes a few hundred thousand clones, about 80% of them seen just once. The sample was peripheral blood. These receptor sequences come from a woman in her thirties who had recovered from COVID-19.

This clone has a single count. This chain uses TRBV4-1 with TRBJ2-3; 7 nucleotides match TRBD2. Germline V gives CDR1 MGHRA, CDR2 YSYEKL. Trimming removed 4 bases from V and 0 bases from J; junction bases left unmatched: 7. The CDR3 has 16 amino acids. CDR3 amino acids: CASSPLGGESTDTQYF. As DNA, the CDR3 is TGCGCCAGCAGCCCCCTTGGGGGGGAGAGCACAGATACGCAGTATTTT.

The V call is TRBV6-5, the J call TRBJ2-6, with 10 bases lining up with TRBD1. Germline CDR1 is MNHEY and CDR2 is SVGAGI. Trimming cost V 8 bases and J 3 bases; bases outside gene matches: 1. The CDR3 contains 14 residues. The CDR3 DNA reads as TGTGCCAGCGGGACAGGGGATGGGGCCAACGTCCTGACTTTC. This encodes CASGTGDGANVLTF.

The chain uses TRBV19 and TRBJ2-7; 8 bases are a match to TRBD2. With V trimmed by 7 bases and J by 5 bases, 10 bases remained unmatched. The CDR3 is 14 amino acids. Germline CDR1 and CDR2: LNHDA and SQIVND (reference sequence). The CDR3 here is CASNEGGLVHEQYF. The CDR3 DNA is TGTGCCAGTAACGAAGGGGGACTAGTCCACGAGCAGTACTTC.

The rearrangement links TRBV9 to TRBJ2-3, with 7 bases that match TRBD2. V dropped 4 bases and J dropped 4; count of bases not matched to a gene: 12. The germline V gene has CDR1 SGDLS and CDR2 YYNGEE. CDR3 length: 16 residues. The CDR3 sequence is CASSPLSTSRADTQYF. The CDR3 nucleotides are TGTGCCAGCAGCCCCCTATCGACTAGCAGAGCAGATACGCAGTATTTT.

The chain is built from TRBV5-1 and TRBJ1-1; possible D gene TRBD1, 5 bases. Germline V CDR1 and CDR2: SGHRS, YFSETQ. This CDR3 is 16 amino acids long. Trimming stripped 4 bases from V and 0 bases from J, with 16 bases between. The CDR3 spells CASSPGGSAMNTEAFF. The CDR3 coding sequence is TGCGCCAGCAGCCCGGGGGGTTCGGCTATGAACACTGAAGCTTTCTTT.

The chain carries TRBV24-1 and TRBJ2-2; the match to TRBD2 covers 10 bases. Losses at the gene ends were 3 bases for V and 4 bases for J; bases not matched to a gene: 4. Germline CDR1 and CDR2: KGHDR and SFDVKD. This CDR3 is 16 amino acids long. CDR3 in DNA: TGTGCCACCAGTGATCCTAGCGGGAGTAGCACCGGGGAGCTGTTTTTT. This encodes CATSDPSGSSTGELFF.

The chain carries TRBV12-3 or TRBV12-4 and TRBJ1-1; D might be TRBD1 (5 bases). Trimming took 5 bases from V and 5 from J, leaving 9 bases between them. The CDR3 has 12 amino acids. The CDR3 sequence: CASSPRVTEAFF. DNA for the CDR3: TGTGCCAGCAGTCCCAGGGTAACTGAAGCTTTCTTT.

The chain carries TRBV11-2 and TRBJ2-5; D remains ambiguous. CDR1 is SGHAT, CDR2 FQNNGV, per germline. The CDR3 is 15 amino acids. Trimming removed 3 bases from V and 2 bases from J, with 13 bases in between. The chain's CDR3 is CASSFLDSLQETQYF. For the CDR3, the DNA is TGTGCCAGCAGCTTTCTAGATAGCCTTCAAGAGACCCAGTACTTC.

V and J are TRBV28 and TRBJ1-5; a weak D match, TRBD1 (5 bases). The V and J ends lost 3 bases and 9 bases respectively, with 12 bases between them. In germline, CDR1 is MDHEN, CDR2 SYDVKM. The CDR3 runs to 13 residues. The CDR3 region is CASSFGFGGPQHF. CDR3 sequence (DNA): TGTGCCAGCAGTTTCGGGTTCGGGGGGCCCCAGCATTTT.

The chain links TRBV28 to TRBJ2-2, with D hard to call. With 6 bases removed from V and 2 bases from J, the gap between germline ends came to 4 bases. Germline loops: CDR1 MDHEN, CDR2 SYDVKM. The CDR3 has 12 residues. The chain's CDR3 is CASSINTGELFF. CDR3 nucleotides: TGTGCCAGCAGCATCAACACCGGGGAGCTGTTTTTT. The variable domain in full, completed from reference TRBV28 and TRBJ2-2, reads DVKVTQSSRYLVKRTGEKVFLECVQDMDHENMFWYRQDPGLGLRLIYFSYDVKMKEKGDIPEGYSVSREKKERFSLILESASTNQTSMYLCASSINTGELFFGEGSRLTVL.

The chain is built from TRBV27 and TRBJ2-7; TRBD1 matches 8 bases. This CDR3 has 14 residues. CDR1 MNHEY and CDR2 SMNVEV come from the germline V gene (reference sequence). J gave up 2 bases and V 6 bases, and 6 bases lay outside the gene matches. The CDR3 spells CASRRTGNPYEQYF. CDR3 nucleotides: TGTGCCAGCAGGAGGACAGGGAACCCCTACGAGCAGTACTTC.

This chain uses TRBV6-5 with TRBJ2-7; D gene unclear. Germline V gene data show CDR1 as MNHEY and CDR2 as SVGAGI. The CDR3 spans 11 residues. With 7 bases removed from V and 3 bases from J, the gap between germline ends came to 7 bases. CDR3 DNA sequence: TGTGCCAGCAACACTATCTACGAGCAGTACTTC. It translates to CASNTIYEQYF.

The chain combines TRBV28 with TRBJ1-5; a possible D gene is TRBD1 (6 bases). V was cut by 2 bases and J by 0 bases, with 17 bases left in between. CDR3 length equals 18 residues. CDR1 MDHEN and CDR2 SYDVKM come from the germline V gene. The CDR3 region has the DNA TGTGCCAGCAGTTTAAGCATACTCCAGGGGAGTAGCAATCAGCCCCAGCATTTT. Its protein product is CASSLSILQGSSNQPQHF.

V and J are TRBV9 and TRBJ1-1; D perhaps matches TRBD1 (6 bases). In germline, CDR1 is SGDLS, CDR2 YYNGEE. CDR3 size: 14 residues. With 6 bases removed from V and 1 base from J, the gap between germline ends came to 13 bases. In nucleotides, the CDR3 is TGTGCCAGCACCTTCGGACAGCAGAACACTGAAGCTTTCTTT. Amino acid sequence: CASTFGQQNTEAFF.

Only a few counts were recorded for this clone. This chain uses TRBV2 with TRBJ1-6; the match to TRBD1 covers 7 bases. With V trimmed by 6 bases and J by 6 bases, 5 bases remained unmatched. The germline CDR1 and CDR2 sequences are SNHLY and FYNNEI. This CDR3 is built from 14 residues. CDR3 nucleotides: TGTGCCAGCAGCCGGGACAGAACTAATTCACCCCTCCACTTT. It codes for CASSRDRTNSPLHF. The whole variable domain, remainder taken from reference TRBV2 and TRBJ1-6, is EPEVTQTPSHQVTQMGQEVILRCVPISNHLYFYWYRQILGQKVEFLVSFYNNEISEKSEIFDDQFSVERPDGSNFTLKIRSTKLEDSAMYFCASSRDRTNSPLHFGNGTRLTVT.

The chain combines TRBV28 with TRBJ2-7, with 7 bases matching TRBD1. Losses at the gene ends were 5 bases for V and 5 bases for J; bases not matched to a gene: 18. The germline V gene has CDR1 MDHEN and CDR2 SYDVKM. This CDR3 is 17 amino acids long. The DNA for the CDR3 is TGTGCCAGCAGTCCCTCCCTGAAAGGGGGCGCACGGGACGAGCAGTACTTC. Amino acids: CASSPSLKGGARDEQYF.

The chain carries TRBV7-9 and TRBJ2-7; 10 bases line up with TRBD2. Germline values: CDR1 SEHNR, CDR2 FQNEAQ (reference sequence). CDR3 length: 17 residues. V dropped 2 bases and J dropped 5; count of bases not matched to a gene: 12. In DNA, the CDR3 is TGTGCCAGCAGCTTATTGGTTCGGGCTAGCGGGAGCCACGAGCAGTACTTC. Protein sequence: CASSLLVRASGSHEQYF. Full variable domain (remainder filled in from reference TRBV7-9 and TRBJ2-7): DTGVSQNPRHKITKRGQNVTFRCDPISEHNRLYWYRQTLGQGPEFLTYFQNEAQLEKSRLLSDRFSAERPKGSFSTLEIQRTEQGDSAMYLCASSLLVRASGSHEQYFGPGTRLTVT.

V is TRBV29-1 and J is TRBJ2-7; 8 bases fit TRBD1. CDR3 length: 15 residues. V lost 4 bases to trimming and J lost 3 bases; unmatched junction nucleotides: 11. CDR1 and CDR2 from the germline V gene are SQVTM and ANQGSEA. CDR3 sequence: CSVVPWDRNLYEQYF. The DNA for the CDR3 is TGCAGCGTTGTACCCTGGGACAGGAACCTCTACGAGCAGTACTTC.

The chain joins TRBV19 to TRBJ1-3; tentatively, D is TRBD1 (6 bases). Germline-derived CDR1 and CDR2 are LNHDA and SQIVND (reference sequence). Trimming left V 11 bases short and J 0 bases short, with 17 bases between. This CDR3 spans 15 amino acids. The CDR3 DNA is TGTGCCGCCTCAGGGGATAAAGACTCTGGAAACACCATATATTTT. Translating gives CAASGDKDSGNTIYF.

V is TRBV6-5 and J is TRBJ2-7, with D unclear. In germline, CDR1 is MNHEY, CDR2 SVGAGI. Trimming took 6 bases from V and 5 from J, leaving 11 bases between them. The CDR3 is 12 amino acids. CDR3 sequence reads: CASSPSSHEQYF. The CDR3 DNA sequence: TGTGCCAGCAGCCCCTCGAGCCACGAGCAGTACTTC.

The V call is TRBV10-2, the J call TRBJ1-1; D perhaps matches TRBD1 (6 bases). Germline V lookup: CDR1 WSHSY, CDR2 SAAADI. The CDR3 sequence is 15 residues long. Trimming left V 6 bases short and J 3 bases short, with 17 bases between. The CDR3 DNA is TGCGCCAGCAGGACCGGACAGCCGGGACACACTGAAGCTTTCTTT. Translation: CASRTGQPGHTEAFF.

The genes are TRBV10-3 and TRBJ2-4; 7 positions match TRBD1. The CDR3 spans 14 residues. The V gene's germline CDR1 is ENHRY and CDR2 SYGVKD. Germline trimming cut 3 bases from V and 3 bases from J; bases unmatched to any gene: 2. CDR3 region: CAISEGTVKNIQYF. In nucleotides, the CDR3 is TGTGCCATCAGTGAAGGGACAGTCAAAAACATTCAGTACTTC.

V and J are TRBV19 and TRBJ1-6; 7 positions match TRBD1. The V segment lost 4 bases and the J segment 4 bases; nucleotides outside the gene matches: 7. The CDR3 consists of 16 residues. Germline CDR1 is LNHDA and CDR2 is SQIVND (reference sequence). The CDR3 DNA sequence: TGTGCCAGTAGTAGTGGAGGGGGCAGTTATAATTCACCCCTCCACTTT. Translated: CASSSGGGSYNSPLHF.

The CDR3 nucleotides are TGTGCCAGCAGCTTTACACTTTATTTGGAGGGGAAAAACATTCAGTACTTC. Its protein product is CASSFTLYLEGKNIQYF. The chain combines TRBV13 with TRBJ2-4, with D possibly being TRBD2 (6 bases). This CDR3 is 17 amino acids long. Germline CDR1 PRHDT, CDR2 FYEKMQ (reference sequence). V was trimmed by 3 bases and J by 4 bases, leaving 19 bases between them.

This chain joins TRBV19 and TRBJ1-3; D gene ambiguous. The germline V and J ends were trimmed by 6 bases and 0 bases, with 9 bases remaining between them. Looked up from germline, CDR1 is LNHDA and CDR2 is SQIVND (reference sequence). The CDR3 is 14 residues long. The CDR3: CASRSGSSGNTIYF. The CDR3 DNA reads TGTGCCAGTAGGTCCGGGAGCTCTGGAAACACCATATATTTT.

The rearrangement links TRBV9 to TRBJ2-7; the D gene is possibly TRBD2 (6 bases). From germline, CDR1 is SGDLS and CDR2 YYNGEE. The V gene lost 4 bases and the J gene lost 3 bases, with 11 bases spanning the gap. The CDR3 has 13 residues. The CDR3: CASSLGGNYEQYF. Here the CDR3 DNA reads TGTGCCAGCAGCCTCGGGGGAAACTACGAGCAGTACTTC.

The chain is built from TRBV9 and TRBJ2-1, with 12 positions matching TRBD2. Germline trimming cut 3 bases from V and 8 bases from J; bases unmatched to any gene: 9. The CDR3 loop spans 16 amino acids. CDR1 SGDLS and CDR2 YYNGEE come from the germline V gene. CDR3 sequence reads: CASSAQLAGGLDEQFF. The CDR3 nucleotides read TGTGCCAGCAGCGCGCAGCTAGCGGGAGGGCTGGATGAGCAGTTCTTC.

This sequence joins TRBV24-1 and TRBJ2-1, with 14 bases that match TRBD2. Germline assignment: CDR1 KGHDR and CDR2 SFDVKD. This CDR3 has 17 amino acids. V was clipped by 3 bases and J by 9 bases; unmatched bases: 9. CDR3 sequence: CATSDLSGTSGSVEQFF. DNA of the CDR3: TGTGCCACCAGTGATCTCTCCGGGACTAGCGGGAGTGTTGAGCAGTTCTTC.

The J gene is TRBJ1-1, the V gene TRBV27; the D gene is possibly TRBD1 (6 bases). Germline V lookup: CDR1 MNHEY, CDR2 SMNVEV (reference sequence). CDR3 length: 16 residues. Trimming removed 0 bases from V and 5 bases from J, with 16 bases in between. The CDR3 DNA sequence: TGTGCCAGCAGTTTATCGGGCCAGGGGATTGATACTGAAGCTTTCTTT. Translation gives CASSLSGQGIDTEAFF.

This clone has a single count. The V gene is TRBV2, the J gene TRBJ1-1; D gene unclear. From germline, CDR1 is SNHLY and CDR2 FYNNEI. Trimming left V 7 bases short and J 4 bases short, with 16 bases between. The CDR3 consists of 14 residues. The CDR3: CASMGDGGPTEAFF. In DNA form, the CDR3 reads TGTGCCAGCATGGGAGACGGAGGGCCCACTGAAGCTTTCTTT. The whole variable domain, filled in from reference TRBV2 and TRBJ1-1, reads EPEVTQTPSHQVTQMGQEVILRCVPISNHLYFYWYRQILGQKVEFLVSFYNNEISEKSEIFDDQFSVERPDGSNFTLKIRSTKLEDSAMYFCASMGDGGPTEAFFGQGTRLTVV.